This T cell receptor beta chain was identified during a study of read filtering for tumor transcriptome and immune sequencing (dated by TCRdb to the early 2020s). In terms of the full investigation: The cohort consisted of about 18 male and more than 11 female patients, with a mean age of approximately 66 years and an age range of about 45 to 90. TCR-region mapped reads per sample ranged from about 4.05 to 10.27 million with IR-seq versus only roughly 85 to 1,300 with RNA-seq. One of the main goals was to work out a read-filtering strategy for immune repertoire data, in particular whether clonotypes backed by only a single read should be removed. Under revised international staging, about 8 patients fell into R-ISS I, some 15 into R-ISS II and 6 or 7 into R-ISS III. After DNase treatment, whole-transcriptome libraries were prepared using the TruSeq RNA Access Library Prep Kit. TCR repertoires obtained by targeted immune repertoire sequencing and by bulk whole-transcriptome sequencing performed on the same bone marrow samples were compared. On the study overall, not on this receptor specifically: In IR-seq, roughly four fifths of clonotypes but about 3.5% of total reads were represented by single-read clonotypes, whereas in RNA-seq, around 73% of clonotypes and more than 40% of reads were represented by single-read clonotypes. Clonotypes were captured by IR-seq at much higher depth and more reliably than by RNA-seq, and smaller IR-seq throughput was sufficient for identification of most shared clonotypes. When single-read clonotypes were removed, the proportions of shared clonotypes in IR-seq and RNA-seq correlated more strongly. The sorted CD138-negative fraction was composed of a mixed bone marrow immune population rather than of purified T cells.

This clonotype has only a few counts. The antigen it binds to is not known. Base quality data are lacking; no much larger clone is found one base away. The germline V gene sets CDR1 to SGDLS and CDR2 to YYNGEE. From its cysteine to its phenylalanine, the CDR3 spans 17 amino acids. Kept here is only the CDR3 DNA, which spans 51 bases and is read in frame from base 1. Trimming at the junction amounts to 0 bases on V and 8 bases on J, and the germline ends lie 23 bases apart. Bone marrow was sampled from every patient at the time of active disease. Bone marrow mononuclear cells were isolated by Ficoll-Hypaque density gradient centrifugation. CD138-negative cells were obtained by negative selection after labeling with CD138 magnetic microbeads on a MACS separator, removing myeloma plasma cells. Purity of the isolated cells was checked by flow cytometry on an Attune NxT using CD138 antibodies. TRIzol reagent was used to extract total RNA, which was then quantified with a NanoDrop spectrophotometer. For each patient, paired RNA-seq and IR-seq were run on the CD138-negative bone marrow sample from that patient.

The Immunoverse kit was used to build TCR libraries from roughly 370 ng RNA, with molecular barcoded adaptors covering alpha/delta and beta/gamma chains. TCR library preparation was performed with the same RNA that was used for transcriptome sequencing. Sequencing of the TCR libraries was done on an Illumina HiSeq 4000 with 2 x 150 cycles. As for the original processing: With MiXCR, TCR reads were aligned to human V, D, J and C references and assembled into CDR3 clonotypes, with quality filtering and error correction included. The tcR package in R was used to analyze clonotype counts and gene usage diversity. For inspection of raw mapping reads, RNA-seq reads were mapped by STAR aligner version 2.5.3a onto GRCh37 of the human genome. To test how sequencing depth affected the clonotypes detected, IR-seq fastq files were randomly downsampled with Seqtk 1.3. Using fastp at Q25 and MiXCR, TCRdb reprocessed the public reads and kept productive beta chains. A single entry per CDR3 protein holds the most common genes and DNA from its merged rows. These V and J calls are TCRdb output, not the study's own analysis. This sample gives about 130,000 distinct CDR3 sequences in total; over 10% of them show up just once. The ten largest account for approximately 9.9% of the sample.

The sequence was collected from a donor aged 40 or over with multiple myeloma. This chain is built from TRBV9 and TRBJ1-2; the D gene cannot be named for sure. The sequenced material came from a population of CD138-negative cells sorted from bone marrow. What this sample's cell subset or site label stands for: bone marrow mononuclear cells depleted of CD138+ plasma/myeloma cells by negative magnetic selection. This receptor has the CDR3 CASSVVPISGSRNGYTF. The nucleotide sequence reads as follows: TGTGCCAGCAGCGTAGTCCCAATCTCCGGGAGCCGGAACGGCTACACCTTC.